The 3 T cell receptor beta chains reported below all come from one sample, sequenced in a study of blood T cell repertoires in COVID-19. The table came from immunoSEQ multiplex PCR; TCRdb's copy has only in-frame clones and leaves some out. Of approximately 250,000 clones listed, roughly 88% are singletons. Sequencing was carried out using peripheral blood. Receptor source: an elderly woman with COVID-19, enrolled during active disease.

The V and J genes are TRBV21-1 and TRBJ1-5; the table assigns TRBD1, which was not confirmed against the DNA. TRBV21-1 is a documented pseudogene. The CDR3 contains 16 residues. CDR3 coding DNA: TGTGCCAGCAGCGCAGGGACAGGGGCCGGCAATCAGCCCCAGCATTTT. This translates into CASSAGTGAGNQPQHF.

This chain links TRBV4-1 with TRBJ2-1, with TRBD2 matching 10 bases. This CDR3 has 17 amino acids. J was trimmed by 7 bases and V by 0 bases; bases with no gene match: 9. CDR1 is MGHRA, CDR2 YSYEKL, per germline. The DNA of the CDR3 is TGCGCCAGCAGCCAAGAAGGAGCGGGGGGGGTCCTTAATGAGCAGTTCTTC. Its translation is CASSQEGAGGVLNEQFF.

This clone was found a few times. The chain joins TRBV3-1 (or the pseudogene TRBV3-2) to TRBJ1-1; TRBD1 matches 8 bases. The CDR3 covers 14 residues. Per germline, CDR1 LGHDT and CDR2 YNNKEL (reference sequence). Unmatched junction bases numbered 4, after V lost 1 base and J lost 6 bases. As DNA, the CDR3 is TGTGCCAGCAGCCAAGGGACAGGGATAGCTGAAGCTTTCTTT. Translation gives CASSQGTGIAEAFF.